The rows below give T cell receptor beta chains drawn from one sample of a study of blood T cell repertoires in COVID-19. TCRdb's table, derived via immunoSEQ multiplex PCR, lists solely in-frame clones and lacks some. The sample shows roughly 190,000 clones, roughly four fifths of them seen only once. Sequencing was carried out using PBMCs or T cells enriched from blood (not recorded which). Every receptor here comes from a man aged 35 to 55 who had recovered from COVID-19. Both conserved end residues are part of each CDR3. A D gene is named only where the DNA matches it firmly. Only part of the rows carry a size: once, few, many, or a class if the clone is expanded.

length,J,V,size,D,DNA,CDR3
14,TRBJ2-1,TRBV19,NA,TRBD2,TGTGCCAGTAGTACCGGGGGGGGCTCGGGTGAGCAGTTCTTC,CASSTGGGSGEQFF
16,TRBJ2-7,TRBV21-1,NA,NA,TGTGCCAGCAGCGATTTGGACAGAGGGAGAGCCTACGAGCAGTACTTC,CASSDLDRGRAYEQYF
12,TRBJ2-3,TRBV29-1,NA,TRBD1,TGCAGCGGGGGACAGGTCACAGATACGCAGTATTTT,CSGGQVTDTQYF
13,TRBJ2-7,TRBV3-1/TRBV3-2,once,TRBD1,TGTGCCAGCAGCCAACTCACAGGGGGCGGGCAGTACTTC,CASSQLTGGGQYF
15,TRBJ2-3,TRBV7-9,NA,TRBD1,TGTGCCAGCAGCTTAGGTGCGGGACAGGGAGATACGCAGTATTTT,CASSLGAGQGDTQYF
16,TRBJ1-2,TRBV6-1,NA,TRBD1,TGTGCCAGCAGTGGGAGAAAGGGACAGGGAAGCTATGGCTACACCTTC,CASSGRKGQGSYGYTF
15,TRBJ1-6,TRBV19,few,NA,TGTGCCAGTAGTATGGGGACTACCTATAATTCACCCCTCCACTTT,CASSMGTTYNSPLHF
14,TRBJ1-4,TRBV15,NA,NA,TGTGCCACCAGTCCTGCCTCATCGGATGAAAAACTGTTTTTT,CATSPASSDEKLFF
15,TRBJ2-5,TRBV19,NA,NA,TGTGCCAGTAGTATAGGGACAGTAGGCCAAGAGACCCAGTACTTC,CASSIGTVGQETQYF
18,TRBJ2-1,TRBV7-9,NA,TRBD2,TGTGCCAGCAGCAAAACGACTGCGGGAGGGATCTGGAACAATGAGCAGTTCTTC,CASSKTTAGGIWNNEQFF
12,TRBJ1-6,TRBV6-5,NA,NA,TGTGCCAGCAGTTACCAGAATTCACCCCTCCACTTT,CASSYQNSPLHF
16,TRBJ2-3,TRBV5-4,NA,NA,TGTGCCAGTAAACCGGTGGCAGGTAGAGAGACAGATACGCAGTATTTT,CASKPVAGRETDTQYF
14,TRBJ2-2,TRBV28,NA,NA,TGTGCCAGCAGTCCCGCGGGGAACACCGGGGAGCTGTTTTTT,CASSPAGNTGELFF
14,TRBJ2-3,TRBV6-2/TRBV6-3,once,TRBD1,TGTGCCAGCAGCGGGCACAGGGGGCGCGGTACGCAGTATTTT,CASSGHRGRGTQYF
15,TRBJ1-4,TRBV10-2,NA,TRBD1,TGCGCCAGCAGTGAGCCGGGACAGGGAGGTGAAAAACTGTTTTTT,CASSEPGQGGEKLFF
14,TRBJ2-3,TRBV9,NA,NA,TGTGCCAGCAGCCCAGGGGGGAGCACAGATACGCAGTATTTT,CASSPGGSTDTQYF
14,TRBJ1-1,TRBV5-8,once,TRBD1,TGTGCCAGCAGCCACAGGGGGATGAACACTGAAGCTTTCTTT,CASSHRGMNTEAFF
14,TRBJ1-2,TRBV6-5,once,TRBD1,TGTGCCAGCAGTTACTCGGGGACAGCTTATGGCTACACCTTC,CASSYSGTAYGYTF
15,TRBJ1-1,TRBV6-5,NA,TRBD1,TGTGCCAGCCCTCGACAGGGGGCGGTGAACACTGAAGCTTTCTTT,CASPRQGAVNTEAFF
17,TRBJ1-5,TRBV28,NA,TRBD1,TGTGCCAGCAGTCCGTGGGGGGGACAGGGAGTAAATCAGCCCCAGCATTTT,CASSPWGGQGVNQPQHF
13,TRBJ1-5,TRBV5-8,NA,NA,TGTGCCAGCAGCTTGCTAGCAAATCAGCCCCAGCATTTT,CASSLLANQPQHF
16,TRBJ1-1,TRBV2,NA,NA,TGTGCCAGCAAGAAGACCGAACAGGCATCGAACACTGAAGCTTTCTTT,CASKKTEQASNTEAFF
14,TRBJ1-6,TRBV3-1/TRBV3-2,NA,NA,TGTGCCAGCAGCCAAGGACAGCTTAATTCACCCCTCCACTTT,CASSQGQLNSPLHF
15,TRBJ1-2,TRBV6-4,NA,TRBD1,TGTGCCAGCAGTGCTGGACAGGGCGGACGCTATGGCTACACCTTC,CASSAGQGGRYGYTF
14,TRBJ1-5,TRBV2,NA,NA,TGTGCCAGCATGATGGACGGAGGAAATCAGCCCCAGCATTTT,CASMMDGGNQPQHF
14,TRBJ1-4,TRBV7-9,NA,TRBD1,TGTGCCAGCAGCCCATTAGACCGTGGGACAGAACTGTTTTTT,CASSPLDRGTELFF
12,TRBJ2-4,TRBV27,NA,NA,TGTGCCAGCAGTTCGGCAGGGCACATTCAGTACTTC,CASSSAGHIQYF
15,TRBJ1-6,TRBV30,NA,TRBD1,TGTGCCTGGAGTGTCGGGGACAGGGTAAATTCACCCCTCCACTTT,CAWSVGDRVNSPLHF
13,TRBJ1-5,TRBV10-2,once,TRBD1,TGCGCCAGCAGTGGGACAGGGGATCAGCCCCAGCATTTT,CASSGTGDQPQHF
15,TRBJ2-1,TRBV28,NA,TRBD1,TGTGCCAGCAGTTTAGGGGACAGGGTAATAAATGAGCAGTTCTTC,CASSLGDRVINEQFF
12,TRBJ2-4,TRBV28,NA,TRBD2,TGTGCCAGCAGTCCCTATCAGCGGGAGAGGTACTTC,CASSPYQRERYF
13,TRBJ2-3,TRBV25-1,few,NA,TGTGCCAGCAGTGGTATTCTCACAGATACGCAGTATTTT,CASSGILTDTQYF
14,TRBJ1-2,TRBV3-1/TRBV3-2,NA,NA,TGTGCCAGCAGCCAAGATCCCCGGGTAGGAGGCTACACCTTC,CASSQDPRVGGYTF
14,TRBJ1-2,TRBV9,NA,NA,TGTGCCAGCAGCCCACCACAGGGTTGGGATGGCTACACCTTC,CASSPPQGWDGYTF
13,TRBJ2-3,TRBV6-2/TRBV6-3,once,NA,TGTGCCAGCAGCCCTGGGGGGACAGATACGCAGTATTTT,CASSPGGTDTQYF
14,TRBJ1-2,TRBV5-1,NA,NA,TGCGCCAGCAGCTTAGAAGGGGCCCTCTATGGCTACACCTTC,CASSLEGALYGYTF
16,TRBJ2-2,TRBV30,NA,NA,TGTGCCTGGAGTGTGTTACAAGGGGTTCGCACCGGGGAGCTGTTTTTT,CAWSVLQGVRTGELFF
13,TRBJ1-1,TRBV5-6,NA,NA,TGTGCCAGCAGCTTACCCACAGGGACTGAAGCTTTCTTT,CASSLPTGTEAFF
15,TRBJ2-1,TRBV20-1,NA,TRBD2,TGCAGTGCTAGTCGGCGGACTAGCGGGAACAATGAGCAGTTCTTC,CSASRRTSGNNEQFF
13,TRBJ2-3,TRBV12-5,once,NA,TGTGCTAGTGGTTTGCAGGGTCCAGATACGCAGTATTTT,CASGLQGPDTQYF
14,TRBJ2-2,TRBV24-1,few,NA,TGTGCCACCAGTGGAACAGGTTACACCGGGGAGCTGTTTTTT,CATSGTGYTGELFF
14,TRBJ1-1,TRBV7-3,NA,TRBD1,TGTGCCAGCAGCCAAGGGACAGGGTCGACTGAAGCTTTCTTT,CASSQGTGSTEAFF